Reported below is one TCR beta chain. Its specificity is unknown. This sample is part of a study of T cell responses to AZD1222 COVID-19 vaccine. Study-wide results and caveats: Every sample of the repertoires postdated the peak T cell response. Within unmutated variant regions lay the reported targets of nearly half of spike-specific TCRs. Increased Spike-specific TCR breadth and depth were observed after two AZD1222 doses.

J gave up 6 bases and V 3 bases, and 5 bases lay outside the gene matches. The CDR3 sequence is 14 residues long. The germline gives CDR1 MNHEY, CDR2 SMNVEV (reference sequence). Clones were read by immunoSEQ multiplex PCR, and TCRdb kept only the in-frame ones, dropping some. This table holds fewer than 150,000 clones, 90% found once. This receptor was taken from an adult who received the AZD1222 COVID-19 vaccine. Sequenced here: peripheral blood, sampled 28 days after the second AZD1222 dose. The chain is built from TRBV27 and TRBJ1-2; TRBD1 matches 9 bases. In nucleotides, the CDR3 is TGTGCCAGCAGTTTCATCGGACAGGGGAATGGCTACACCTTC. This translates into CASSFIGQGNGYTF.